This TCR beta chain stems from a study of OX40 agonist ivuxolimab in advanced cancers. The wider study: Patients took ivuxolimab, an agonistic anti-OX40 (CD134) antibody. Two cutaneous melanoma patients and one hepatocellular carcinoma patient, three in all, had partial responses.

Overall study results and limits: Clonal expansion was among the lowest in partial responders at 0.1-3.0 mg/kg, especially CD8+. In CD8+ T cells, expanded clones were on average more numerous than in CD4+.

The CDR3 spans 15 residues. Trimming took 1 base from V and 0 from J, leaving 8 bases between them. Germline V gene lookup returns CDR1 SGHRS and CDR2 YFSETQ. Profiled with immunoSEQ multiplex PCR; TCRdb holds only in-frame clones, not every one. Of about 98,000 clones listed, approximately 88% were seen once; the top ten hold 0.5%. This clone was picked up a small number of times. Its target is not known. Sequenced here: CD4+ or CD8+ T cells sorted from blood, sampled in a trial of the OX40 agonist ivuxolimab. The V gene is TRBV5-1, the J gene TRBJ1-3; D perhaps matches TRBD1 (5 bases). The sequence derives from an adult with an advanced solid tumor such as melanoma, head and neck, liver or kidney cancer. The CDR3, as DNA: TGCGCCAGCAGCTTGAGTGGGACCTCTGGAAACACCATATATTTT. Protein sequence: CASSLSGTSGNTIYF.